This TCR beta chain was documented in a study of cytomegalovirus exposure and HLA in healthy donors. Whole-study findings and limits: With later analysis, a missense DCLRE1C variant became linked to TCR beta V- and J-gene trimming. The listing of fewer than 200 TCR beta chains classed them as cytomegalovirus-associated.

CDR1 and CDR2 (germline): KGHSH, LQKENI. V shed 3 bases and J 8 bases; nucleotides not matched to a gene: 4. The CDR3 totals 13 residues. Researchers ran the PCR with 60 Vbeta and 13 Jbeta primers. Clones were read by immunoSEQ multiplex PCR, and TCRdb kept only the in-frame ones, dropping some. This sample has roughly 120,000 clones; around three quarters occur once, and the top ten carry 3.5% to 5%. To note about this clone: Its specificity is not known.

The TCR comes from a man aged 25-45 years in good health and CMV-seropositive. The J gene is TRBJ2-1, the V gene TRBV18; 7 positions agree with TRBD2. The sample comprised PBMCs. The CDR3 reads CASSPAGVDEQFF. In DNA, the CDR3 is TGTGCCAGCTCACCCGCGGGGGTCGATGAGCAGTTCTTC. Supplemented by reference TRBV18 and TRBJ2-1, the full variable domain reads NAGVMQNPRHLVRRRGQEARLRCSPMKGHSHVYWYRQLPEEGLKFMVYLQKENIIDESGMPKERFSAEFPKEGPSILRIQQVVRGDSAAYFCASSPAGVDEQFFGPGTRLTVL.